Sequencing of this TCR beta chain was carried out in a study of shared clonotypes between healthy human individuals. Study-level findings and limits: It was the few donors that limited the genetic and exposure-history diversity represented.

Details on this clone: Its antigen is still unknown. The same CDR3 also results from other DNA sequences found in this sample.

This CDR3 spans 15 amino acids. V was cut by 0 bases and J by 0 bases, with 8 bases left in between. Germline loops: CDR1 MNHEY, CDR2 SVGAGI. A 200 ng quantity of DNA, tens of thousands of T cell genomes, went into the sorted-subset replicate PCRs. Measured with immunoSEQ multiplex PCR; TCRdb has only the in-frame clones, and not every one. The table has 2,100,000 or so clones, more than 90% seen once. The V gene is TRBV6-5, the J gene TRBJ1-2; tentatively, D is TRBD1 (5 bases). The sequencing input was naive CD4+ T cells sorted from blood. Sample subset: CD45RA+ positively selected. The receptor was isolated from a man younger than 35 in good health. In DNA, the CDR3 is TGTGCCAGCAGTTACTCTGGGGCTACTAACTATGGCTACACCTTC. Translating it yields CASSYSGATNYGYTF.